Listed below are T cell receptor beta chains from one sample, sequenced in a study of metastatic and nonmetastatic thyroid tumors. TCRdb re-called the PCR reads via MiXCR. Counted here are around 26,000 clones, approximately 20% occurring once; the ten biggest clones make up 4.4%. Material for sequencing was adjacent normal tissue. The receptor set was obtained from a female donor with papillary thyroid cancer or a benign thyroid nodule (not recorded which). Some clones in this sample may be carry-over from other donors' samples. CDR3s leave out the opening cysteine and the closing phenylalanine or tryptophan. The D gene is left open where the match is weak.

J	V	D	CDR3
TRBJ2-1	TRBV7-2	-	ATRQMMGAEQF
TRBJ1-5	TRBV20-1	TRBD1	SARDGGTGGYQPQH
TRBJ2-6	TRBV11-2	-	ASSLEGVSGANVLT
TRBJ1-2	TRBV29-1	-	SAAPGATKYGYT
TRBJ2-2	TRBV20-1	TRBD2	SAYGLAGGELF
TRBJ2-1	TRBV12-3/TRBV12-4	-	ASSFSVTRNYQF
TRBJ2-2	TRBV7-2	-	ASRWGSYTGELF
TRBJ2-7	TRBV28	-	ASSSGFSSYEQY
TRBJ2-1	TRBV29-1	TRBD2	SVELRGSGDEQF
TRBJ2-7	TRBV15	-	ATSRTRQCEQY
TRBJ2-7	TRBV20-1	TRBD1	SAIRIRGGTGAYEQY
TRBJ1-1	TRBV5-1	-	ASSGTHTNTEAF
TRBJ2-7	TRBV11-2	-	ASSLDEGRNIGQY
TRBJ2-5	TRBV6-5	TRBD1	ASSYSRTGVGETQY
TRBJ2-7	TRBV6-1	TRBD2	ASLAGVGEQY
TRBJ1-1	TRBV12-3/TRBV12-4	-	ASSLTVNTEAF
TRBJ1-2	TRBV6-2/TRBV6-3	TRBD1	ASSPGQPSYGYT
TRBJ2-2	TRBV4-2	-	ASSPGASPRPETGELF
TRBJ2-1	TRBV5-6	-	ASSLAGFSYNEQF
TRBJ2-5	TRBV9	-	ASSVGEPETQY
TRBJ2-7	TRBV28	TRBD2	ASDTPGGPDSYEQY
TRBJ2-7	TRBV6-2/TRBV6-3	TRBD1	ASSSIRDRRTYGQY
TRBJ2-7	TRBV6-5	TRBD2	ASSYSGTSGWGEQY
TRBJ1-6	TRBV6-5	-	ASSYKPGLISPLH
TRBJ1-1	TRBV12-3/TRBV12-4	-	ASSLSTEAF
TRBJ2-7	TRBV9	-	ASITDVGYEQY
TRBJ1-1	TRBV5-4	-	ASSSSQGRNTEAF
TRBJ2-1	TRBV27	TRBD2	ASGGAGGLRDEQF
TRBJ2-7	TRBV6-1	TRBD1	ASTWGTMTGANEQY
TRBJ1-4	TRBV7-2	-	ASILALPAIRWEKLF
TRBJ1-1	TRBV7-9	TRBD1	ASRKTQGAEAF